This is a list of T cell receptor beta chains from one sample in a study of cytomegalovirus exposure and HLA in healthy donors. Generated by immunoSEQ multiplex PCR, the TCRdb table keeps only in-frame clones and is missing some. The sample carries more than 100,000 clones, about 75% recorded once. Sequenced input: PBMCs. These receptors all stem from a man aged 55 to 70 in good health and CMV-seropositive. Both conserved end residues are part of each CDR3. The D gene is left open where the match is weak. Only some rows state a clone size, as once, few, many or a class for expanded clones.

J: TRBJ2-7
D: TRBD2
V: TRBV5-4
size: .
CDR3: CASSLDGRVGEQYF
DNA: TGTGCCAGCAGCTTGGACGGGAGGGTCGGCGAGCAGTACTTC

J: TRBJ1-2
D: .
V: TRBV2
size: .
CDR3: CAAAGVIFEGYTF
DNA: TGTGCCGCAGCAGGGGTTATTTTTGAGGGCTACACCTTC

J: TRBJ2-7
D: .
V: TRBV11-2
size: once
CDR3: CASSLAVYEQYF
DNA: TGTGCCAGCAGCTTAGCCGTCTACGAGCAGTACTTC

J: TRBJ1-2
D: .
V: TRBV18
size: few
CDR3: CASSPTVLRNYGYTF
DNA: TGTGCCAGCTCACCTACAGTCCTCCGTAACTATGGCTACACCTTC

J: TRBJ2-5
D: TRBD2
V: TRBV19
size: .
CDR3: CASSTTLAGEETQYF
DNA: TGTGCCAGTAGTACCACACTAGCGGGGGAAGAGACCCAGTACTTC

J: TRBJ1-1
D: .
V: TRBV27
size: .
CDR3: CASSLKAGVGTEAFF
DNA: TGTGCCAGCAGTTTAAAGGCAGGGGTTGGGACTGAAGCTTTCTTT

J: TRBJ2-4
D: TRBD2
V: TRBV2
size: .
CDR3: CASSDRTSMGGWAKNIQYF
DNA: TGTGCCAGCAGTGATCGGACTAGCATGGGTGGGTGGGCCAAAAACATTCAGTACTTC

J: TRBJ2-7
D: .
V: TRBV5-6
size: .
CDR3: CASSPPTGTAYEQYF
DNA: TGTGCCAGCAGCCCACCCACAGGGACGGCCTACGAGCAGTACTTC

J: TRBJ2-5
D: TRBD1
V: TRBV7-8
size: .
CDR3: CASSSGQALKETQYF
DNA: TGTGCCAGCAGCTCGGGACAGGCGTTGAAAGAGACCCAGTACTTC

J: TRBJ1-3
D: .
V: TRBV28
size: .
CDR3: CASSFGGSGNTIYF
DNA: TGTGCCAGCAGTTTCGGGGGCTCTGGAAACACCATATATTTT

J: TRBJ2-7
D: TRBD2
V: TRBV11-3
size: .
CDR3: CASSLVVRPGTSGSYEQYF
DNA: TGTGCCAGCAGCTTAGTTGTCCGGCCGGGGACTAGCGGCTCCTACGAGCAGTACTTC

J: TRBJ2-1
D: .
V: TRBV29-1
size: .
CDR3: CSLTSVAEYNEQFF
DNA: TGCAGCCTAACGTCGGTAGCGGAATACAATGAGCAGTTCTTC

J: TRBJ2-5
D: .
V: TRBV6-5
size: .
CDR3: CASSLQGGETQYF
DNA: TGTGCCAGCAGCTTACAGGGTGGCGAGACCCAGTACTTC

J: TRBJ2-7
D: TRBD1
V: TRBV28
size: .
CDR3: CASQLGLGTDKRYEQYF
DNA: TGTGCCAGCCAATTAGGGCTCGGGACAGACAAGCGCTACGAGCAGTACTTC

J: TRBJ2-1
D: .
V: TRBV5-1
size: .
CDR3: CASSLGRANEQFF
DNA: TGCGCCAGCAGCTTGGGGCGGGCCAATGAGCAGTTCTTC

J: TRBJ2-7
D: .
V: TRBV5-1
size: .
CDR3: CASSLGGDSYEQYF
DNA: TGCGCCAGCAGCTTGGGAGGAGACTCCTACGAGCAGTACTTC

J: TRBJ1-5
D: TRBD1
V: TRBV19
size: few
CDR3: CASSGSGGLQPQHF
DNA: TGTGCCAGTAGTGGATCAGGGGGCCTTCAGCCCCAGCATTTT

J: TRBJ1-2
D: TRBD1
V: TRBV7-2
size: .
CDR3: CASSLHPQGAGGYTF
DNA: TGTGCCAGCAGCTTACACCCACAGGGGGCAGGGGGCTACACCTTC

J: TRBJ2-7
D: .
V: TRBV28
size: once
CDR3: CASSLWDHGGANEQYF
DNA: TGTGCCAGCAGTTTATGGGACCACGGGGGTGCCAACGAGCAGTACTTC

J: TRBJ2-2
D: TRBD1
V: TRBV28
size: .
CDR3: CASSLRGRGGELFF
DNA: TGTGCCAGCAGTTTAAGGGGGCGCGGCGGGGAGCTGTTTTTT

J: TRBJ1-1
D: .
V: TRBV2
size: .
CDR3: CASSHREWGTEAFF
DNA: TGTGCCAGCAGTCACAGGGAGTGGGGCACTGAAGCTTTCTTT

J: TRBJ1-1
D: .
V: TRBV7-9
size: .
CDR3: CASSATRGTEAFF
DNA: TGTGCCAGCAGCGCGACTCGAGGGACTGAAGCTTTCTTT

J: TRBJ2-1
D: .
V: TRBV5-8
size: few
CDR3: CASSLVGGANSYNEQFF
DNA: TGTGCCAGCAGCTTGGTAGGGGGGGCCAATTCCTACAATGAGCAGTTCTTC

J: TRBJ2-5
D: TRBD2
V: TRBV25-1
size: .
CDR3: CASSDPSGSGETQYF
DNA: TGTGCCAGCAGTGACCCTAGCGGGAGCGGGGAGACCCAGTACTTC

J: TRBJ2-1
D: TRBD1
V: TRBV19
size: .
CDR3: CASSPGTGGTYNEQFF
DNA: TGTGCCAGTAGTCCCGGGACAGGGGGGACCTACAATGAGCAGTTCTTC

J: TRBJ2-5
D: TRBD2
V: TRBV4-1
size: .
CDR3: CASSQFTGGPKTQYF
DNA: TGCGCCAGCAGCCAATTTACGGGGGGGCCGAAGACCCAGTACTTC

J: TRBJ1-4
D: .
V: TRBV29-1
size: .
CDR3: CSSEEDEKLFF
DNA: TGCAGCTCCGAGGAAGATGAAAAACTGTTTTTT

J: TRBJ1-2
D: .
V: TRBV28
size: few
CDR3: CASSPTQLYGYTF
DNA: TGTGCCAGCAGTCCGACACAACTCTATGGCTACACCTTC

J: TRBJ1-5
D: .
V: TRBV30
size: .
CDR3: CAWSGQNNQPQHF
DNA: TGTGCCTGGAGTGGACAGAACAATCAGCCCCAGCATTTT

J: TRBJ2-1
D: .
V: TRBV2
size: .
CDR3: CASSEGVGVGSYNEQFF
DNA: TGTGCCAGCAGTGAAGGTGTGGGCGTTGGCTCCTACAATGAGCAGTTCTTC

J: TRBJ1-1
D: .
V: TRBV9
size: .
CDR3: CASTPPSGAEAFF
DNA: TGTGCCAGCACCCCCCCTTCAGGGGCTGAAGCTTTCTTT

J: TRBJ1-5
D: .
V: TRBV9
size: .
CDR3: CASSAGRNNQPQHF
DNA: TGTGCCAGCAGCGCCGGGAGGAACAATCAGCCCCAGCATTTT

J: TRBJ2-5
D: TRBD2
V: TRBV5-4
size: .
CDR3: CATEHGGGRAFETQYF
DNA: TGTGCCACCGAGCATGGTGGCGGGAGGGCGTTCGAGACCCAGTACTTC

J: TRBJ1-5
D: .
V: TRBV5-1
size: .
CDR3: CASSLGASGNQPQHF
DNA: TGCGCCAGCAGCTTGGGGGCCAGCGGGAACCAGCCCCAGCATTTT

J: TRBJ1-5
D: .
V: TRBV6-5
size: .
CDR3: CASGPSGQPQHF
DNA: TGTGCCAGCGGACCCTCGGGGCAGCCCCAGCATTTT

J: TRBJ2-3
D: TRBD2
V: TRBV27
size: few
CDR3: CASSIVAGVADTQYF
DNA: TGTGCCAGCAGTATAGTAGCGGGAGTGGCAGATACGCAGTATTTT